This T cell receptor (beta chain) appears in the sequencing data of a study of T cells in Graves' hyperthyroidism and ophthalmopathy. Study as a whole: Initial diagnosis, before any treatment, was when peripheral blood was collected. Study-level results: Expanded thyroid clonotypes (above 0.001) were mostly also found in blood.

Using RNA transcripts as the source, TCR beta CDR3 regions were amplified. The study used the HTBI primer set for a first-round RT-PCR of the TCR CDR3. From the multiplex PCR reads, TCRdb called clonotypes with MiXCR, one entry per CDR3 protein. The sample includes around 690,000 distinct CDR3 sequences, around a sixth seen only once; the top ten take around 15%. This clonotype was detected ten times or more. The antigen remains undetermined. The patients, who ranged from 18 to 65 in age, presented with newly diagnosed hyperthyroidism lasting under 2 months. Fresh peripheral blood, about 9.9 ml, yielded the PBMCs. V dropped 2 bases and J dropped 4 bases, with 8 bases sitting between them. The CDR3 sequence is 13 residues long.

V and J are TRBV12-3 or TRBV12-4 and TRBJ1-1; a weak D match, TRBD1 (6 bases). This sequence was found in a man aged 45-65 years with Graves' hyperthyroidism. Sequences were obtained from blood. Here the CDR3 reads CASSLWDTTEAFF. The CDR3 DNA follows: TGTGCCAGCAGTTTATGGGACACCACTGAAGCTTTCTTT.